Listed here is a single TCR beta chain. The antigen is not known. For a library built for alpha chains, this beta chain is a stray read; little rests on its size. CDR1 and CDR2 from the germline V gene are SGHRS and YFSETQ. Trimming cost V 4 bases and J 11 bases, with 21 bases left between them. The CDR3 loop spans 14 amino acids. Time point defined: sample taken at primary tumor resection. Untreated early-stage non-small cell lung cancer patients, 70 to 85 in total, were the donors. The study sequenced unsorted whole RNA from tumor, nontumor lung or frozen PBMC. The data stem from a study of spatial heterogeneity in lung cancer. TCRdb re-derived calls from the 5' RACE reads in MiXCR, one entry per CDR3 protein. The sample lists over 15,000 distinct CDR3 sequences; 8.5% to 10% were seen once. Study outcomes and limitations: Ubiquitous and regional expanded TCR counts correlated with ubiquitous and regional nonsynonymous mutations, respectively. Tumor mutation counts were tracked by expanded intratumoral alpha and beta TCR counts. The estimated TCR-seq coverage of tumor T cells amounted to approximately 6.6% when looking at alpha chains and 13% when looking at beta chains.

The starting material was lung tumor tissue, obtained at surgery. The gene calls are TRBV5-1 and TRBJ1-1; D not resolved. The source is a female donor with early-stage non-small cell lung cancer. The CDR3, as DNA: TGCGCCAGCAGCCCGGAGAGCCAGGCCCTCGAGGCTTTCTTT. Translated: CASSPESQALEAFF.